Included here is one T cell receptor beta chain sequence, with context. The antigen remains undetermined. The CDR3 consists of 13 residues. Germline V gives CDR1 LGHNA, CDR2 YSLEER. The germline V and J ends were trimmed by 3 bases and 3 bases, with 8 bases remaining between them. Every isolated RNA sample was fully reverse transcribed, so sequencing captured expressed TCRB transcripts. Approximately 3.5 million reads per sample on average were obtained from naive, central memory and regulatory T cell samples. Measured with immunoSEQ multiplex PCR; TCRdb has only the in-frame clones, and not every one. The table lists around 160,000 clones, 40% to 55% of them singletons. These data belong to a study of beta chain features in type 1 diabetes. A sort by CD45RO/CCR7/CD25/CD127/CD95/CD27 yielded CD4+ naive, central memory, regulatory and stem cell-like memory cells. The study, taken as a whole, reports: Significant though moderate, a shortening of TCRB CDR3s appeared in all four CD4+ subsets of Type 1 diabetes patients.

The rearrangement links TRBV4-3 to TRBJ1-2; possibly TRBD1 for D (6 bases). Sequencing input: Tregs from blood. This receptor was taken from a young man in good health. CDR3 sequence reads: CASSHRGYYGYTF. In nucleotides, the CDR3 is TGCGCCAGCAGCCACAGGGGTTACTATGGCTACACCTTC.